The 23 T cell receptor beta chains below were found in one sample sequenced in a study of OX40 agonist ivuxolimab in advanced cancers. The data were produced by immunoSEQ multiplex PCR, yet TCRdb's version contains in-frame clones alone and is incomplete. This sample has some 44,000 clones, with approximately 84% found just once. The material sequenced was CD4+ or CD8+ T cells sorted from blood, taken in a trial of the OX40 agonist ivuxolimab. The receptors here all came from an adult with an advanced solid tumor such as melanoma, head and neck, liver or kidney cancer.

This clone showed up just once. The rearrangement links TRBV11-2 to TRBJ2-3; 13 nucleotides agree with TRBD2. V lost 5 bases to trimming and J lost 6 bases; unmatched junction nucleotides: 11. Germline lookup yields CDR1 SGHAT and CDR2 FQNNGV. The length of the CDR3 is 17 residues. CDR3 amino acids: CASSDRTSGRKFDTQYF. The CDR3 DNA reads TGTGCCAGCAGCGACAGGACTAGCGGGAGAAAGTTTGATACGCAGTATTTT. Drawing the rest from reference TRBV11-2 and TRBJ2-3, the complete variable domain is EAGVAQSPRYKIIEKRQSVAFWCNPISGHATLYWYQQILGQGPKLLIQFQNNGVVDDSQLPKDRFSAERLKGVDSTLKIQPAKLEDSAVYLCASSDRTSGRKFDTQYFGPGTRLTVL.

The V and J genes are TRBV27 and TRBJ1-2; D gene ambiguous. The V gene's germline CDR1 is MNHEY and CDR2 SMNVEV (reference sequence). V gave up 5 bases and J gave up 1 base, with 8 bases separating them. CDR3 length equals 13 residues. The CDR3 reads CASSPKLNYGYTF. CDR3 nucleotide sequence: TGTGCCAGCAGTCCTAAGCTTAACTATGGCTACACCTTC.

This clone was counted a single time. This chain uses TRBV28 with TRBJ2-7; a possible D gene is TRBD1 (5 bases). The CDR3 has 16 amino acids. The V gene lost 7 bases and the J gene lost 2 bases, with 21 bases spanning the gap. Germline V lookup: CDR1 MDHEN, CDR2 SYDVKM. As DNA, the CDR3 is TGTGCCAGCACTCAAAACTACATCGGACACCCCTACGAGCAGTACTTC. Translating it yields CASTQNYIGHPYEQYF.

The chain couples TRBV7-9 to TRBJ2-3; tentatively, D is TRBD1 (5 bases). The CDR3 extends over 13 amino acids. Per germline, CDR1 SEHNR and CDR2 FQNEAQ (reference sequence). Deletions cut 3 bases from V and 2 bases from J, with 6 bases between. This CDR3 reads CASSLGHTDTQYF. CDR3 in DNA: TGTGCCAGCAGCTTGGGGCACACAGATACGCAGTATTTT.

The chain links TRBV30 to TRBJ1-1; D gene unclear. Germline values: CDR1 GTSNPN, CDR2 SVGIG (reference sequence). With 4 bases removed from V and 5 bases from J, the gap between germline ends came to 20 bases. The CDR3 consists of 15 residues. The CDR3 DNA sequence: TGTGCCTGGATTATTACCCTGGGCCGAGGAACTGAAGCTTTCTTT. Protein product: CAWIITLGRGTEAFF.

The chain joins TRBV5-4 to TRBJ2-1; D assignment may be TRBD1 or TRBD2 (6 bases each). The germline V and J ends were trimmed by 4 bases and 2 bases, with 16 bases remaining between them. CDR1 and CDR2 (germline): SGHNT, YYREEE (reference sequence). CDR3 size: 16 residues. The chain's CDR3 is CASSPTGGRTYNEQFF. CDR3 sequence (DNA): TGTGCCAGCAGCCCCACCGGGGGCCGAACCTACAATGAGCAGTTCTTC.

The count of this clone is one. The J gene is TRBJ2-1, the V gene TRBV23-1; 13 positions agree with TRBD2. TRBV23-1 is filed as an ORF, its function uncertain. This CDR3 has 18 residues. Unmatched junction bases numbered 4, after V lost 0 bases and J lost 2 bases. CDR3 coding DNA: TGCGCCAGCAGTCAATCGGGAACTAGCGGGAGGGCCTACAATGAGCAGTTCTTC. Its translation: CASSQSGTSGRAYNEQFF.

The rearrangement uses TRBV4-1 and TRBJ2-7; 8 positions agree with TRBD2. CDR3 length equals 17 residues. V dropped 0 bases and J dropped 4; count of bases not matched to a gene: 11. Germline V gene lookup returns CDR1 MGHRA and CDR2 YSYEKL. For the CDR3, the DNA is TGCGCCAGCAGCCAAGATCGACTAAGCGGGAGTTTTTACGAGCAGTACTTC. Protein sequence: CASSQDRLSGSFYEQYF.

J is TRBJ2-3 and V is TRBV19, with 7 nucleotides matching TRBD2. Germline V gene sequence: CDR1 LNHDA, CDR2 SQIVND (reference sequence). After removal of 6 bases from V and 5 bases from J, the junction contained 5 bases not matched to a gene. This CDR3 comprises 13 residues. CDR3 nucleotides: TGTGCCAGTAGCCCGGGACTACGAGATACGCAGTATTTT. This gives the protein CASSPGLRDTQYF.

Here the CDR3 DNA reads TGTGCCAGCAGCTTAGGACGGGGTGGGGAGCAGTTCTTC. This codes for CASSLGRGGEQFF. This sequence joins TRBV11-2 and TRBJ2-1; tentative D call: TRBD2 (5 bases). The CDR3 has 13 amino acids. Germline V gives CDR1 SGHAT, CDR2 FQNNGV. V was clipped by 1 base and J by 10 bases, with 11 bases between them.

This clone was counted once. The CDR3 sequence: CASSLGLGAGAYGYTF. The CDR3 DNA sequence: TGTGCCAGCAGCCTGGGCCTGGGGGCGGGGGCCTATGGCTACACCTTC. This sequence joins TRBV5-4 and TRBJ1-2, with a tentative D call TRBD1 (6 bases). V dropped 4 bases and J dropped 4 bases, with 20 bases sitting between them. Germline V CDR1 and CDR2: SGHNT, YYREEE (reference sequence). The CDR3 spans 16 residues.

Here the CDR3 reads CATSRDSWTSGRRADTQYF. In DNA, the CDR3 is TGTGCCACCAGCAGAGATTCTTGGACTAGCGGGAGGAGGGCAGATACGCAGTATTTT. The chain recombines TRBV15 with TRBJ2-3; 14 bases agree with TRBD2. CDR3 length equals 19 residues. The germline V gene has CDR1 LNHNV and CDR2 YYDKDF (reference sequence). The V gene end was trimmed by 0 bases and the J gene end by 4 bases; junction bases not matched to a gene: 9.

This clone is judged large (0.1 to 1%). The V gene is TRBV29-1, the J gene TRBJ2-2, with a possible D match to TRBD1 (5 bases). CDR3 length equals 14 residues. Germline V gene sequence: CDR1 SQVTM, CDR2 ANQGSEA. Trimming took 5 bases from V and 1 from J, leaving 11 bases between them. The CDR3 DNA reads TGCAGCGTTCAAGGCCAGGGGAACACCGGGGAGCTGTTTTTT. Amino acids: CSVQGQGNTGELFF.

This clone was picked up one time. V and J are TRBV10-3 and TRBJ1-5; D is uncertain. Trimming removed 6 bases from V and 4 bases from J, with 10 bases in between. The CDR3 has 13 residues. Per germline, CDR1 ENHRY and CDR2 SYGVKD. CDR3 sequence: CAIRKDGNQPQHF. DNA of the CDR3: TGTGCCATCAGGAAGGACGGTAATCAGCCCCAGCATTTT.

The rearrangement uses TRBV5-6 and TRBJ1-2; D is perhaps TRBD1 (6 bases). Trimming removed 7 bases from V and 3 bases from J, with 16 bases in between. Germline values: CDR1 SGHDT, CDR2 YYEEEE. The CDR3 has 14 residues. Here the CDR3 DNA reads TGTGCCAGCCGGGTTGGACAGTTTGACTATGGCTACACCTTC. This gives the protein CASRVGQFDYGYTF. The full variable domain, in which reference TRBV5-6 and TRBJ1-2 provide the parts outside the CDR3, is DAGVTQSPTHLIKTRGQQVTLRCSPKSGHDTVSWYQQALGQGPQFIFQYYEEEERQRGNFPDRFSGHQFPNYSSELNVNALLLGDSALYLCASRVGQFDYGYTFGSGTRLTVV.

The V and J genes are TRBV5-1 and TRBJ2-7, with D possibly TRBD2 on 5 matching bases. Per the germline V gene, CDR1 is SGHRS and CDR2 is YFSETQ. V lost 0 bases and J lost 0, with 16 bases in between. The CDR3 sequence is 17 residues long. The CDR3 nucleotides read TGCGCCAGCAGCTTGGAGTTGGGGAGTCTAGACTCCTACGAGCAGTACTTC. Protein product: CASSLELGSLDSYEQYF.

The rearrangement links TRBV19 to TRBJ2-3, with 9 positions matching TRBD1. The CDR3 runs 17 residues. V trimming: 5 bases; J trimming: 0 bases; junction bases outside the gene matches: 9. Germline lookup yields CDR1 LNHDA and CDR2 SQIVND (reference sequence). CDR3 sequence: CASSHGTGKLSTDTQYF. CDR3 bases: TGTGCCAGTAGTCACGGGACAGGGAAATTAAGCACAGATACGCAGTATTTT.

By share, this clone counts as medium-sized. The chain recombines TRBV6-5 with TRBJ1-4, with D hard to call. The CDR3 runs to 13 residues. From germline, CDR1 is MNHEY and CDR2 SVGAGI. V gave up 6 bases and J gave up 4 bases, with 9 bases separating them. The CDR3 sequence: CASRADINEKLFF. CDR3 DNA: TGTGCCAGCAGAGCCGACATTAATGAAAAACTGTTTTTT.

The chain is built from TRBV6-5 and TRBJ1-6; 7 nucleotides agree with TRBD1. Germline V gene data show CDR1 as MNHEY and CDR2 as SVGAGI. The length of the CDR3 is 14 residues. The J segment lost 9 bases and the V segment lost 8 bases, leaving 10 bases of the junction unmatched. The CDR3 DNA reads TGTGCCAGCGCAATAGGGGGCACTTTTTCACCCCTCCACTTT. Translating gives CASAIGGTFSPLHF.

The CDR3 nucleotides are TGCGCCAGCAGCCAACTTATGCGGCCTAATGAAAAACTGTTTTTT. This gives the protein CASSQLMRPNEKLFF. The chain is built from TRBV4-3 and TRBJ1-4; no definite D call. In germline, CDR1 is LGHNA, CDR2 YSLEER. This CDR3 comprises 15 residues. Trimming pared 2 bases from V and 3 bases from J, leaving 10 bases between.

The V call is TRBV6-5, the J call TRBJ1-2; D might be TRBD1 (5 bases). CDR1 is MNHEY and CDR2 is SVGAGI in the germline V gene. Trimming took 5 bases from V and 8 from J, leaving 15 bases between them. The CDR3 sequence is 13 residues long. The CDR3 is CASSPRGGGGYTF. The CDR3 DNA reads TGTGCCAGCAGTCCTCGCGGGGGGGGAGGCTACACCTTC.

The chain employs TRBV7-8 and TRBJ2-1, with 10 bases matching TRBD1. Germline CDR1 reads SGHVS; CDR2 reads FQNEAQ. The CDR3 has 16 residues. With 5 bases clipped from V and 7 bases from J, the junction kept 11 bases outside the gene matches. The CDR3 reads CASSPRDRGGRNEQFF. CDR3 DNA sequence: TGTGCCAGCAGCCCCCGGGACAGGGGAGGGAGAAATGAGCAGTTCTTC.

This clone was picked up a small number of times. This chain joins TRBV5-4 and TRBJ2-6; 10 bases map to TRBD1. CDR3 length: 17 residues. With 0 bases clipped from V and 2 bases from J, the junction kept 2 bases outside the gene matches. Germline V gene data show CDR1 as SGHNT and CDR2 as YYREEE (reference sequence). Here the CDR3 DNA reads TGTGCCAGCAGCTTGGGACAGGGGGCGGCTGGGGCCAACGTCCTGACTTTC. It translates to CASSLGQGAAGANVLTF.